Each of the 24 T cell receptor beta chains below was sequenced from the same sample in a study of shared clonotypes between healthy human individuals. The data were produced by immunoSEQ multiplex PCR, yet TCRdb's version contains in-frame clones alone and is incomplete. The table shows under 1,100,000 clones, with about three quarters occurring only once. The sample consisted of memory CD4+ T cells sorted from blood. The subset denotes: CD45RA-negative fraction. These receptors came from a young man in good health.

The chain uses TRBV7-9 and TRBJ1-2; TRBD1 agrees at 7 bases. From germline, CDR1 is SEHNR and CDR2 FQNEAQ (reference sequence). V gave up 6 bases and J gave up 3 bases; unmatched junction bases: 10. The CDR3 has 15 residues. CDR3 residues: CASRKDGDRDYGYTF. The CDR3 bases are TGTGCCAGCAGGAAAGATGGGGACAGAGACTATGGCTACACCTTC.

The CDR3: CASSGGQSQPQHF. In DNA, the CDR3 is TGTGCCAGCAGCGGAGGACAATCTCAGCCCCAGCATTTT. The J gene is TRBJ1-5, the V gene TRBV7-2; D is perhaps TRBD1 (5 bases). CDR1 SGHTA and CDR2 FQGNSA come from the germline V gene. This CDR3 region has 13 residues. The V gene lost 5 bases and the J gene lost 6 bases, with 11 bases spanning the gap.

The chain links TRBV27 to TRBJ1-1; 7 bases match TRBD1. Germline V gives CDR1 MNHEY, CDR2 SMNVEV (reference sequence). The V and J ends lost 6 bases and 4 bases, in that order; junction bases with no gene match: 5. This CDR3 comprises 13 residues. Here the CDR3 reads CASRPTGATEAFF. CDR3 sequence (DNA): TGTGCCAGCAGACCAACAGGGGCCACTGAAGCTTTCTTT.

Notes on this clone: One junction end does not reproduce the germline sequence, and a read error may be involved. J is TRBJ2-2 and V is TRBV7-3, with D perhaps matching TRBD2 (5 bases). The CDR3 sequence is 13 residues long. Germline loops: CDR1 SGHTA, CDR2 FQGTGA. The CDR3 is CGSRGDNTGELFF. Written as DNA, the CDR3 is TGTGGCAGCCGGGGAGATAACACCGGGGAGCTGTTTTTT.

This clone occurred a few times. The chain is built from TRBV5-1 and TRBJ2-1; TRBD1 might be the D (6 bases). Germline assignment: CDR1 SGHRS and CDR2 YFSETQ. This CDR3 is 14 amino acids long. Trimming cost V 3 bases and J 8 bases, with 15 bases left between them. The DNA of the CDR3 is TGCGCCAGCAGCTCACGGTTAGGGGGAGATGAGCAGTTCTTC. It is translated as CASSSRLGGDEQFF.

V is TRBV9 and J is TRBJ1-4, with TRBD1 matching 12 bases. The CDR3 spans 16 residues. The germline CDR1 and CDR2 sequences are SGDLS and YYNGEE. J lost 2 bases, V lost 4 bases, and 3 bases had no gene match. The CDR3 DNA sequence: TGTGCCAGCAGCCCGGGACAGGGGGCTACTAATGAAAAACTGTTTTTT. Translated, it gives CASSPGQGATNEKLFF. Complete variable domain (other parts from reference TRBV9 and TRBJ1-4): DSGVTQTPKHLITATGQRVTLRCSPRSGDLSVYWYQQSLDQGLQFLIQYYNGEERAKGNILERFSAQQFPDLHSELNLSSLELGDSALYFCASSPGQGATNEKLFFGSGTQLSVL.

V is TRBV28 and J is TRBJ1-2; unclear D gene. The V end was cut by 2 bases, the J end by 4 bases, with 11 bases between. The CDR3 totals 14 residues. The V gene's germline CDR1 is MDHEN and CDR2 SYDVKM. The CDR3 is CASSLRPDRYGYTF. The CDR3 DNA reads as TGTGCCAGCAGTTTACGGCCAGATCGCTATGGCTACACCTTC.

The CDR3 reads CASSFNGGSTGELFF. For the CDR3, the DNA is TGTGCCAGCAGCTTCAACGGGGGGAGCACCGGGGAGCTGTTTTTT. The chain carries TRBV11-3 and TRBJ2-2, with TRBD2 matching over 7 bases. The trim removed 3 bases at V and 4 bases at J, leaving 5 bases unmatched. The V gene's germline CDR1 is SGHNT and CDR2 YENEEA. This CDR3 has 15 amino acids.

Written as DNA, the CDR3 is TGCGCCAGCAAGGTTGGCGGGGGCTCCTACAATGAGCAGTTCTTC. It specifies CASKVGGGSYNEQFF. The gene calls are TRBV5-1 and TRBJ2-1, with TRBD2 identical over 7 bases. The CDR3 is 15 amino acids. Germline-derived CDR1 and CDR2 are SGHRS and YFSETQ. The V gene end was trimmed by 6 bases and the J gene end by 0 bases; junction bases not matched to a gene: 6.

The rearrangement links TRBV28 to TRBJ1-1, with 8 positions matching TRBD1. The CDR3 runs 14 residues. Germline V gene sequence: CDR1 MDHEN, CDR2 SYDVKM. The junction had 9 bases not matched to a gene; V was cut back by 7 bases and J by 5 bases. The CDR3 protein is CASTFGQGATEAFF. DNA for the CDR3: TGTGCCAGCACCTTTGGACAGGGAGCGACTGAAGCTTTCTTT.

This clone was recorded only once. This may stem from a read error, because a much larger clone lies one nucleotide away. This chain connects TRBV28 to TRBJ1-5; perhaps TRBD1 as D (5 bases). Germline lookup yields CDR1 MDHEN and CDR2 SYDVKM. The length of the CDR3 is 14 residues. DNA for the CDR3: TGTACCAGCAGTCCCGAGACAGATAATCAGCCCCAGCATTTT. As protein: CTSSPETDNQPQHF.

The V and J genes are TRBV5-1 and TRBJ1-3, with unresolved D. The germline V gene has CDR1 SGHRS and CDR2 YFSETQ. The CDR3 contains 16 residues. Trimming stripped 3 bases from V and 0 bases from J, with 13 bases between. The CDR3 nucleotides read TGCGCCAGCAGCTCCCTCCGGGCCGACTCTGGAAACACCATATATTTT. Translation gives CASSSLRADSGNTIYF.

V gene TRBV29-1 combines with J gene TRBJ2-1, with 7 bases aligning to TRBD1. Germline CDR1 is SQVTM and CDR2 is ANQGSEA. V lost 6 bases to trimming and J lost 6 bases; unmatched junction nucleotides: 8. The CDR3 runs to 13 residues. This CDR3 reads CSVEFYRGNEQFF. The CDR3 DNA sequence: TGCAGCGTCGAGTTTTACAGGGGCAATGAGCAGTTCTTC.

There are a few counts of this clone. The sample has other DNA sequences that encode this CDR3 too. The DNA of the CDR3 is TGTGCCATCAGTGAAGGGACAGGGGGTTGGGAGACCCAGTACTTC. This sequence encodes CAISEGTGGWETQYF. The chain links TRBV10-3 to TRBJ2-5; 11 nucleotides agree with TRBD1. The CDR3 length is 15 residues. Germline V lookup: CDR1 ENHRY, CDR2 SYGVKD. Unmatched junction bases numbered 5, after V lost 3 bases and J lost 5 bases.

As concerns this clone: The same CDR3 is also encoded by other DNA sequences in this sample. The chain has TRBV11-2 and TRBJ2-5; D is ambiguous. The V gene lost 1 base and the J gene lost 5 bases, with 5 bases spanning the gap. The germline gives CDR1 SGHAT, CDR2 FQNNGV. CDR3 length: 12 amino acids. The DNA for the CDR3 is TGTGCCAGCAGCTTAGGCTGGGAGACCCAGTACTTC. Amino acid sequence: CASSLGWETQYF.

The chain is built from TRBV6-5 and TRBJ1-2, with D perhaps TRBD1 (5 bases). From germline, CDR1 is MNHEY and CDR2 SVGAGI. There are 15 residues in the CDR3. Deletions cut 2 bases from V and 6 bases from J, with 16 bases between. The CDR3 protein is CASSYSLGTSHGYTF. CDR3 nucleotides: TGTGCCAGCAGTTACAGTCTGGGGACGTCGCATGGCTACACCTTC.

The CDR3 loop is CASSPRHSYEQYF. CDR3 coding DNA: TGTGCCAGCTCACCCAGGCATTCCTACGAGCAGTACTTC. The chain combines TRBV18 with TRBJ2-7; D gene ambiguous. The CDR3 extends over 13 amino acids. Germline values: CDR1 KGHSH, CDR2 LQKENI. V gave up 3 bases and J gave up 1 base, with 7 bases separating them. Full variable domain (rest looked up from reference TRBV18 and TRBJ2-7): NAGVMQNPRHLVRRRGQEARLRCSPMKGHSHVYWYRQLPEEGLKFMVYLQKENIIDESGMPKERFSAEFPKEGPSILRIQQVVRGDSAAYFCASSPRHSYEQYFGPGTRLTVT.

With regard to this clone: Being one base from a much bigger clone, this may be a read error. The V gene is TRBV6-5, the J gene TRBJ1-1; D unclear. CDR1 and CDR2 (germline): MNHEY, SVGAGI. This CDR3 spans 11 amino acids. V lost 2 bases and J lost 7, with 5 bases in between. The CDR3 protein is CASSYGNEAFF. The CDR3 DNA reads TGTGCCAGCAGTTACGGGAATGAAGCTTTCTTT.

This clone was seen just once. The genes are TRBV2 and TRBJ2-5; no definite D call. Germline CDR1 reads SNHLY; CDR2 reads FYNNEI. CDR3 length: 15 amino acids. Deletions cut 3 bases from V and 5 bases from J, with 16 bases between. The CDR3 nucleotides are TGTGCCAGCAGTGATATCGGGTCGTTTGGCGAGACCCAGTACTTC. The encoded protein is CASSDIGSFGETQYF. The complete variable domain, with remaining parts taken from reference TRBV2 and TRBJ2-5, reads EPEVTQTPSHQVTQMGQEVILRCVPISNHLYFYWYRQILGQKVEFLVSFYNNEISEKSEIFDDQFSVERPDGSNFTLKIRSTKLEDSAMYFCASSDIGSFGETQYFGPGTRLLVL.

J is TRBJ1-1 and V is TRBV2; D not resolved. This CDR3 has 12 residues. V lost 5 bases and J lost 3, with 7 bases in between. Germline V gene lookup returns CDR1 SNHLY and CDR2 FYNNEI. As DNA, the CDR3 is TGTGCCAGCAGTCGGGCCGACACTGAAGCTTTCTTT. Its translation is CASSRADTEAFF. Drawing the rest from reference TRBV2 and TRBJ1-1, the complete variable domain is EPEVTQTPSHQVTQMGQEVILRCVPISNHLYFYWYRQILGQKVEFLVSFYNNEISEKSEIFDDQFSVERPDGSNFTLKIRSTKLEDSAMYFCASSRADTEAFFGQGTRLTVV.

This clone was detected only once. V gene TRBV5-6 combines with J gene TRBJ2-2; 13 bases agree with TRBD2. There are 17 residues in the CDR3. In germline, CDR1 is SGHDT, CDR2 YYEEEE. V was clipped by 0 bases and J by 7 bases; unmatched bases: 6. As DNA, the CDR3 is TGTGCCAGCAGCTTGGGAGGACTAGCGGGGGCGCTCGGGGAGCTGTTTTTT. Its translation is CASSLGGLAGALGELFF. The whole variable domain, filled in from reference TRBV5-6 and TRBJ2-2, reads DAGVTQSPTHLIKTRGQQVTLRCSPKSGHDTVSWYQQALGQGPQFIFQYYEEEERQRGNFPDRFSGHQFPNYSSELNVNALLLGDSALYLCASSLGGLAGALGELFFGEGSRLTVL.

At least ten counts were recorded for this clone. The chain carries TRBV4-1 and TRBJ1-3, with 7 nucleotides matching TRBD1. V lost 4 bases, J lost 3 bases, and 0 bases stayed unmatched. Germline V gene sequence: CDR1 MGHRA, CDR2 YSYEKL. This CDR3 comprises 13 residues. In DNA, the CDR3 is TGCGCCAGCAGCCGACAGGGTGGAAACACCATATATTTT. This encodes CASSRQGGNTIYF.

This clone was recorded many times. CDR3 loop: CASSLGGGFSSYEQYF. CDR3 sequence (DNA): TGTGCCAGCAGCTTAGGGGGGGGCTTTAGCTCCTACGAGCAGTACTTC. The chain couples TRBV11-2 to TRBJ2-7, with D possibly matching TRBD2 (7 bases). The CDR3 spans 16 residues. The germline V gene has CDR1 SGHAT and CDR2 FQNNGV. V lost 1 base and J 0 bases, leaving 13 bases between the germline ends.

This chain joins TRBV7-3 and TRBJ2-5, with 9 positions matching TRBD1. The CDR3 is 15 amino acids. Germline V gene lookup returns CDR1 SGHTA and CDR2 FQGTGA. The junction had 9 bases not matched to a gene; V was cut back by 5 bases and J by 5 bases. The CDR3 here is CASSRTGTGPETQYF. The CDR3 DNA is TGTGCCAGCAGCCGCACCGGGACAGGGCCGGAGACCCAGTACTTC.